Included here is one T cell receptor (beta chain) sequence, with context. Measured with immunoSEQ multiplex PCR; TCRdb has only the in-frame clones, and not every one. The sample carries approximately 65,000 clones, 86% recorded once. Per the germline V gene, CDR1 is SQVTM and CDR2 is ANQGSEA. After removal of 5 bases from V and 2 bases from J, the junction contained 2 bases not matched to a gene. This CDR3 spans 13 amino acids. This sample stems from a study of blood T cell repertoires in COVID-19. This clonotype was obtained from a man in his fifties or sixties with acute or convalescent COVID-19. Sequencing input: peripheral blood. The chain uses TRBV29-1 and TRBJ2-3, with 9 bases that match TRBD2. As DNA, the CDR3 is TGCAGCGTTAGCGGGGGGCACACAGATACGCAGTATTTT. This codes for CSVSGGHTDTQYF.